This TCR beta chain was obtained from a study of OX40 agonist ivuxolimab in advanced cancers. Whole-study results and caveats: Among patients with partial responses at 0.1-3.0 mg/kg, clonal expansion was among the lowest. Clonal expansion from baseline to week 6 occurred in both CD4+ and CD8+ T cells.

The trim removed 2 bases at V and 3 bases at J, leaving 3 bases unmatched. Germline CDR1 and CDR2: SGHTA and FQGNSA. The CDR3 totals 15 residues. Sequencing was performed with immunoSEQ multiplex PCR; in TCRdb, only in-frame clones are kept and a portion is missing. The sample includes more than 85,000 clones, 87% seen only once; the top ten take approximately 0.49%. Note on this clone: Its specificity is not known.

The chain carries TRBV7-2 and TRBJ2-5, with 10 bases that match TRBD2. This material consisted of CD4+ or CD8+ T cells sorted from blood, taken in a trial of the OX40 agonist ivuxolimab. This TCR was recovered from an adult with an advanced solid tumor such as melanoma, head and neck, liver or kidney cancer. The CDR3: CASSLTAGGEETQYF. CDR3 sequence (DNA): TGTGCCAGCAGCTTAACAGCGGGGGGGGAAGAGACCCAGTACTTC.